The clone carrying this T cell receptor beta chain was detected only a few times. Its antigen is not known. This sample stems from a study of radiotherapy plus CTLA-4 blockade in lung cancer. The overall study: Objective responses arose in roughly 20% of patients, and roughly 31% experienced disease control.

The study gave focal radiation plus ipilimumab CTLA-4 blockade to patients with chemo-refractory metastatic non-small-cell lung cancer. Sequencing was performed with immunoSEQ multiplex PCR; in TCRdb, only in-frame clones are kept and a portion is missing. The sample carries tens of thousands of clones, over 55% recorded once. General observations from the study: Early blood T cell clone dynamics, with interferon-beta, were reported to best predict response.

The CDR3 extends over 14 amino acids. J lost 1 base, V lost 5 bases, and 3 bases had no gene match. The germline CDR1 and CDR2 sequences are SGHDT and YYEEEE. This receptor was identified in a human donor with non-small cell lung cancer whose response to radiotherapy plus ipilimumab could not be evaluated. The chain carries TRBV5-6 and TRBJ2-4, with 7 bases lining up with TRBD2. The specimen comprised peripheral blood, sampled from a patient treated with radiotherapy plus ipilimumab. In nucleotides, the CDR3 is TGTGCCAGCAGAAGGGAGGGGGCCAAAAACATTCAGTACTTC. This gives the protein CASRREGAKNIQYF.